Following are 28 T cell receptor beta chains from one sample sequenced in a study of tumor-infiltrating lymphocytes in primary liver carcinoma. Germline DNA was also extracted, and blood RNA derived from unsorted whole blood. The input was around 500 ng total RNA; TCR beta cDNA was made from it with a constant-region primer. A slightly modified ARM-PCR protocol with three nested multiplex PCR rounds produced these TCR beta libraries. The two initial PCR rounds, roughly 9 cycles each, used TRBV1-TRBV30 forward and C-beta reverse primers. TCRdb used MiXCR to reprocess the multiplex PCR reads, holding one entry per CDR3 protein. The sample includes hundreds of thousands of distinct CDR3 sequences, around 50% of them seen just once. The sample consisted of peripheral blood. All receptors come from a woman aged 30 to 39 with primary liver carcinoma and hepatitis B virus infection.

With regard to this clonotype: It may be a read error: a sequence one base away is much more abundant. V gene TRBV29-1 combines with J gene TRBJ2-3; 10 nucleotides line up with TRBD1. V shed 0 bases, J shed 4 bases, and the junction held 7 bases outside the gene matches. Germline CDR1 SQVTM, CDR2 ANQGSEA. This CDR3 contains 16 residues. CDR3 sequence: CSVEDPGQGNPDTQYF. The CDR3 DNA reads TGCAGCGTTGAAGACCCGGGACAGGGGAACCCAGATACGCAGTATTTT.

The chain joins TRBV28 to TRBJ2-7; 11 bases are a match to TRBD2. The CDR3 contains 14 residues. Germline assignment: CDR1 MDHEN and CDR2 SYDVKM. Trimming cost V 3 bases and J 7 bases; bases outside gene matches: 5. CDR3 in DNA: TGTGCCAGCAGTTTGATAGCGGGAGGGTGGGAGCAGTACTTC. Encoded protein: CASSLIAGGWEQYF.

At least ten counts were recorded for this clonotype. The CDR3 DNA is TGTGCCAGCAGCCCAATTAGCGGGATTCACTACGAGCAGTACTTC. Translating gives CASSPISGIHYEQYF. This sequence joins TRBV12-3 or TRBV12-4 and TRBJ2-7; 8 nucleotides line up with TRBD2. This CDR3 region has 15 residues. Trimming took 6 bases from V and 3 from J; bases not matched to a gene: 10.

This clonotype was seen a few times. This chain links TRBV6-1 with TRBJ2-2; unclear D gene. This CDR3 region has 15 residues. Trimming shortened V by 2 bases and J by 6 bases, and 13 bases separated the two germline ends. CDR1 and CDR2 (germline): MNHNS, SASEGT. The CDR3 DNA sequence: TGTGCCAGCAGTGAATTGCTAGGTAGTGCCGGGGAGCTGTTTTTT. It encodes CASSELLGSAGELFF.

In this sample, this clonotype turned up many times. The V and J genes are TRBV7-9 and TRBJ2-1, with D perhaps TRBD2 (5 bases). The CDR3 is 14 amino acids. Germline CDR1 and CDR2: SEHNR and FQNEAQ (reference sequence). V was cut by 5 bases and J by 9 bases, with 17 bases left in between. The CDR3 spells CASSPSAAAGEQFF. CDR3 in DNA: TGTGCCAGCAGCCCGAGCGCGGCGGCGGGTGAGCAGTTCTTC. Drawing the rest from reference TRBV7-9 and TRBJ2-1, the complete variable domain is DTGVSQNPRHKITKRGQNVTFRCDPISEHNRLYWYRQTLGQGPEFLTYFQNEAQLEKSRLLSDRFSAERPKGSFSTLEIQRTEQGDSAMYLCASSPSAAAGEQFFGPGTRLTVL.

This clonotype was seen a few times. The chain is built from TRBV5-5 and TRBJ2-1, with no clear D. CDR3 length equals 13 residues. Germline V CDR1 and CDR2: SGHKS, YYEKEE (reference sequence). V was pared by 0 bases and J by 9 bases, with 10 bases between. The CDR3 loop reads CASSLGRIGEQFF. Here the CDR3 DNA reads TGTGCCAGCAGCTTGGGCAGGATCGGTGAGCAGTTCTTC. The whole variable domain, filled in from reference TRBV5-5 and TRBJ2-1, reads DAGVTQSPTHLIKTRGQQVTLRCSPISGHKSVSWYQQVLGQGPQFIFQYYEKEERGRGNFPDRFSARQFPNYSSELNVNALLLGDSALYLCASSLGRIGEQFFGPGTRLTVL.

Ten or more counts support this clonotype. V gene TRBV10-2 combines with J gene TRBJ1-5, with D possibly matching TRBD1 (5 bases). V was cut by 3 bases and J by 2 bases, with 8 bases left in between. The germline CDR1 and CDR2 sequences are WSHSY and SAAADI. There are 14 residues in the CDR3. The DNA for the CDR3 is TGCGCCAGCAGTGACCGGGGGGGCAATCAGCCCCAGCATTTT. Its protein is CASSDRGGNQPQHF.

The chain combines TRBV2 with TRBJ2-7, with D unresolved. Germline lookup yields CDR1 SNHLY and CDR2 FYNNEI. This CDR3 contains 12 residues. V was trimmed by 3 bases and J by 3 bases, leaving 6 bases between them. CDR3 amino acids: CASSEDDYEQYF. The CDR3 DNA reads as TGTGCCAGCAGTGAGGATGACTACGAGCAGTACTTC. Full variable domain (missing parts from reference TRBV2 and TRBJ2-7): EPEVTQTPSHQVTQMGQEVILRCVPISNHLYFYWYRQILGQKVEFLVSFYNNEISEKSEIFDDQFSVERPDGSNFTLKIRSTKLEDSAMYFCASSEDDYEQYFGPGTRLTVT.

As concerns this clonotype: A read error is possible here, since a much larger clone lies one base away. The chain links TRBV6-2 or TRBV6-3 to TRBJ2-1; 13 bases agree with TRBD2. Germline V CDR1 and CDR2: MNHEY, SVGEGT. CDR3 length: 16 residues. CDR3 in DNA: TGTGCCAGCAGTTCCTGGACTAGCGGGAGAACTAATGAGCAGCTCTTC. Amino acids: CASSSWTSGRTNEQLF.

The V call is TRBV4-2, the J call TRBJ1-1, with D perhaps matching TRBD1 (5 bases). V lost 1 base and J lost 5, with 8 bases in between. Per germline, CDR1 LGHNA and CDR2 YNFKEQ. The CDR3 extends over 13 amino acids. The CDR3 loop reads CASSQAWGTEAFF. CDR3 nucleotide sequence: TGTGCCAGCAGCCAAGCCTGGGGGACTGAAGCTTTCTTT.

The chain couples TRBV7-9 to TRBJ2-5, with 10 bases identical to TRBD2. The J segment lost 4 bases and the V segment lost 8 bases, leaving 7 bases of the junction unmatched. CDR1 is SEHNR, CDR2 FQNEAQ, per germline (reference sequence). The CDR3 has 14 amino acids. The CDR3 coding sequence is TGTGCCAGCCTCCCAGCGGGAGGGATAGAGACCCAGTACTTC. Amino acids: CASLPAGGIETQYF.

On this clonotype: A much larger clone lies one base from this, so it may be a read error. The J gene is TRBJ1-5, the V gene TRBV4-1; 7 positions match TRBD1. CDR1 is MGHRA, CDR2 YSYEKL, per germline. This CDR3 has 14 residues. The CDR3 bases are TGCGTCAGCAGCCAACAGGGGAGCAATCAGCCCCAGCATTTT. Translation: CVSSQQGSNQPQHF.

Notes on this clonotype: Being one base from a much bigger clone, this may be a read error. This chain connects TRBV11-1 to TRBJ1-4; D gene ambiguous. Germline CDR1 and CDR2: SGHAT and FQDESV (reference sequence). This CDR3 has 14 residues. The CDR3: CVSSKDEINEKLFF. CDR3 in DNA: TGTGTCAGCAGCAAGGACGAGATTAATGAAAAACTGTTTTTT.

Concerning this clonotype itself: It may be a read error: a sequence one base away is much more abundant. The chain has TRBV12-3 or TRBV12-4 and TRBJ1-3; D may be TRBD1 (5 bases). The V gene lost 5 bases and the J gene lost 3 bases, with 17 bases spanning the gap. The CDR3 consists of 16 residues. The CDR3 nucleotides read TGTGCCAGCAGTCTTACCCGACAGACCTTTGGAAACACCATATATTTT. As protein: CASSLTRQTFGNTIYF.

A remark on this clonotype: Being one base from a much bigger clone, this may be a read error. The chain uses TRBV29-1 and TRBJ2-7, with 9 bases that match TRBD2. V shed 7 bases and J 7 bases; nucleotides not matched to a gene: 8. Germline loops: CDR1 SQVTM, CDR2 ANQGSEA. CDR3 length: 12 residues. Here the CDR3 reads CSARTSEWEQYF. The CDR3 bases are TGCAGCGCCCGGACTAGCGAGTGGGAGCAGTACTTC.

The chain combines TRBV28 with TRBJ2-1, with 9 bases lining up with TRBD2. The CDR3 consists of 16 residues. Losses at the gene ends were 2 bases for V and 8 bases for J; bases not matched to a gene: 10. The V gene's germline CDR1 is MDHEN and CDR2 SYDVKM. CDR3 in DNA: TGTGCCAGCAGTTTAAGTTTAGCGGGAGTGTACTATGAGCAGTTCTTC. Its protein product is CASSLSLAGVYYEQFF.

In regard to this clonotype: A much larger clone differs by one base, so this may be a read error. Without the conserved terminal phenylalanine or tryptophan, this CDR3 likely stems from a read error. The chain links TRBV5-1 to TRBJ2-3; 7 bases align to TRBD2. This CDR3 has 16 amino acids. Germline V gives CDR1 SGHRS, CDR2 YFSETQ. The V and J ends lost 2 bases and 1 base, in that order; junction bases with no gene match: 7. This chain's CDR3 is CASSFFAGEGTDTQYL. The CDR3, as DNA: TGCGCCAGCAGCTTCTTCGCGGGAGAAGGCACAGATACGCAGTATTTA.

The sample holds many counts of this clonotype. The chain carries TRBV4-1 and TRBJ2-7; D gene unclear. Trimming left V 1 base short and J 7 bases short, with 14 bases between. In germline, CDR1 is MGHRA, CDR2 YSYEKL. This CDR3 has 14 amino acids. The CDR3 protein is CASSQVVGFGEQYF. DNA of the CDR3: TGCGCCAGCAGCCAAGTAGTGGGGTTCGGAGAGCAGTACTTC.

The chain couples TRBV6-1 to TRBJ2-5; D is ambiguous. Germline V gives CDR1 MNHNS, CDR2 SASEGT. Trimming cost V 8 bases and J 2 bases, with 15 bases left between them. The CDR3 has 14 amino acids. Written as DNA, the CDR3 is TGTGCCAGCTATGAAACCCAGTTACAAGAGACCCAGTACTTC. Translated: CASYETQLQETQYF.

This clonotype was counted many times. This chain connects TRBV30 to TRBJ2-5; D ambiguous. V was clipped by 0 bases and J by 5 bases, with 4 bases between them. Germline loops: CDR1 GTSNPN, CDR2 SVGIG (reference sequence). This CDR3 has 11 amino acids. The CDR3 loop reads CAWSVMETQYF. The CDR3 DNA reads TGTGCCTGGAGTGTGATGGAGACCCAGTACTTC.

This clonotype was counted many times. The V and J genes are TRBV6-5 and TRBJ2-1, with 8 positions matching TRBD2. Germline loops: CDR1 MNHEY, CDR2 SVGAGI. The CDR3 is 15 amino acids. V dropped 6 bases and J dropped 2; count of bases not matched to a gene: 6. DNA for the CDR3: TGTGCCAGCAGACTAACTAGCGGAGCCTACAATGAGCAGTTCTTC. This sequence encodes CASRLTSGAYNEQFF.

In the case of this clonotype: Sequence at one end of the junction differs from germline and may be a read error. The chain uses TRBV12-3 or TRBV12-4 and TRBJ2-3; no clear D. The CDR3 has 15 residues. The DNA for the CDR3 is TGTGCCAGCAGTTTAGCTACCACCCGGCCAGATATGCAGTATTTT. Encoded protein: CASSLATTRPDMQYF.

The CDR3 protein is CASSFIAEIYEQYF. In DNA, the CDR3 is TGTGCCAGCAGTTTCATAGCCGAGATCTACGAGCAGTACTTC. The J gene is TRBJ2-7, the V gene TRBV28; D not certain. Germline V lookup: CDR1 MDHEN, CDR2 SYDVKM. V lost 3 bases, J lost 3 bases, and 12 bases lay in between. The CDR3 is 14 amino acids.

The chain couples TRBV6-6 to TRBJ2-2; D call uncertain. This CDR3 has 15 residues. Trimming left V 4 bases short and J 6 bases short, with 15 bases between. Germline V gene lookup returns CDR1 MNHNY and CDR2 SVGAGI (reference sequence). The CDR3 reads CASSWVGGIAGELFF. The CDR3 DNA reads TGTGCCAGCAGTTGGGTGGGCGGTATCGCCGGGGAGCTGTTTTTT.

Only a few counts were recorded for this clonotype. Possible read error: a much larger clone is one base away. The chain has TRBV4-2 and TRBJ2-3; D is unresolved. The CDR3 is made up of 16 amino acids. CDR1 and CDR2 from the germline V gene are LGHNA and YNFKEQ. Written as DNA, the CDR3 is TGTGCCAGCAGCCAAGAACTCGTACTGGGTTGGGATACGCGGTATTTT. Translated: CASSQELVLGWDTRYF.

As to this clonotype: This CDR3 fails to terminate in the conserved phenylalanine or tryptophan, so it likely reflects a read error. The V call is TRBV11-2, the J call TRBJ1-1; the D is unclear. Per germline, CDR1 SGHAT and CDR2 FQNNGV. V lost 4 bases, J lost 11 bases, and 14 bases lay in between. The CDR3 runs to 12 residues. The CDR3 bases are TGTGCCAGCAGCTCATCCCCCGGAGGGGCTTTCGTT. Encoded protein: CASSSSPGGAFV.

The chain links TRBV29-1 to TRBJ2-1; maybe TRBD2 (6 bases). Per the germline V gene, CDR1 is SQVTM and CDR2 is ANQGSEA. The CDR3 consists of 13 residues. The V and J ends lost 3 bases and 7 bases respectively, with 13 bases between them. The CDR3 coding sequence is TGCAGCGTTGATGGGTCGGCGGGGAATGAGCAGTTCTTC. Translation gives CSVDGSAGNEQFF.

The chain has TRBV7-9 and TRBJ2-1; the D gene is possibly TRBD2 (5 bases). Germline V gives CDR1 SEHNR, CDR2 FQNEAQ (reference sequence). This CDR3 is built from 15 residues. Trimming pared 1 base from V and 6 bases from J, leaving 13 bases between. The CDR3, as DNA: TGTGCCAGCAGCTTAGAATCGGGGTGGGTCAATGAGCAGTTCTTC. Its protein is CASSLESGWVNEQFF.